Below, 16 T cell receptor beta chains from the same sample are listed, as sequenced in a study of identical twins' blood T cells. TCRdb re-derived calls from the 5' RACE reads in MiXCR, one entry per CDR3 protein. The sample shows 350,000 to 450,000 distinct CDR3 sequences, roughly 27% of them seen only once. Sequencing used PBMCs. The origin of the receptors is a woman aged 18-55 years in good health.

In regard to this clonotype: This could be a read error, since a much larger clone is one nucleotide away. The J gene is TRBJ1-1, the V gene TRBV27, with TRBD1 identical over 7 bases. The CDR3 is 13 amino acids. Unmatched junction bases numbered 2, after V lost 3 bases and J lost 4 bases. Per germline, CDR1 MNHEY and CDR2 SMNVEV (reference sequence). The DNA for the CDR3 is TGTGCCAGCAGTTTCGACAGGGTCACTGAAGCTTTCTTT. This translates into CASSFDRVTEAFF.

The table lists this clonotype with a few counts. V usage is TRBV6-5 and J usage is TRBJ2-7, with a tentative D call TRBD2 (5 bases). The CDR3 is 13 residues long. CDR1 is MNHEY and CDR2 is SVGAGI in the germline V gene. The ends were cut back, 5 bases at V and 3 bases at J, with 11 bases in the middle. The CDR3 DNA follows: TGTGCCAGCAGTCCGCTGGCGGGCTACGAGCAGTACTTC. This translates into CASSPLAGYEQYF.

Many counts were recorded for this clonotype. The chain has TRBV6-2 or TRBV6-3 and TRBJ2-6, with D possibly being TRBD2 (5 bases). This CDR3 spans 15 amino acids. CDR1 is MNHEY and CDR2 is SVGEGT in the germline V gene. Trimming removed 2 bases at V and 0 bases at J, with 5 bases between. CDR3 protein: CASSYTSSGANVLTF. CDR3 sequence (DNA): TGTGCCAGCAGTTACACTAGCTCTGGGGCCAACGTCCTGACTTTC.

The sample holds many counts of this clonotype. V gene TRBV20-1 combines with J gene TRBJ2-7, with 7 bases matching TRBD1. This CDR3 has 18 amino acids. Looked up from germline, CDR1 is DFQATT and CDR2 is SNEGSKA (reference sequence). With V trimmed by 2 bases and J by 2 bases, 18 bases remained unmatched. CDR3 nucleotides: TGCAGTGCTAGAAAGAAACAGGGGCGAAACTACTCTCCCTACGAGCAGTACTTC. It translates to CSARKKQGRNYSPYEQYF.

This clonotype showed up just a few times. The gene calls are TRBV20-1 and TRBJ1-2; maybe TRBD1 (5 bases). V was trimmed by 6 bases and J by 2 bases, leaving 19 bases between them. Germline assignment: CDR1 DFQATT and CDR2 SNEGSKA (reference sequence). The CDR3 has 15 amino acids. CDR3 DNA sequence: TGCAGTGCCAGTGACACGGGACTTCCAAACTATGGCTACACCTTC. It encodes CSASDTGLPNYGYTF.

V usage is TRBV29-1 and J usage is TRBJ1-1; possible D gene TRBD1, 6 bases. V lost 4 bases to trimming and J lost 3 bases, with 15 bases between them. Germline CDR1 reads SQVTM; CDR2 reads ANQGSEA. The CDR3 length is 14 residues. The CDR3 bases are TGCAGCGTTGTTCGTAGACAGGAGTACACTGAAGCTTTCTTT. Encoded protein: CSVVRRQEYTEAFF.

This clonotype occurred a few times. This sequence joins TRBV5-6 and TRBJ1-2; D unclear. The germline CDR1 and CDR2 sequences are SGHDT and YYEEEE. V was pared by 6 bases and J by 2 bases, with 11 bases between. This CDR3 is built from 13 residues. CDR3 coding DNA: TGTGCCAGCACCCGAAAGGGAAACTATGGCTACACCTTC. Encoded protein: CASTRKGNYGYTF.

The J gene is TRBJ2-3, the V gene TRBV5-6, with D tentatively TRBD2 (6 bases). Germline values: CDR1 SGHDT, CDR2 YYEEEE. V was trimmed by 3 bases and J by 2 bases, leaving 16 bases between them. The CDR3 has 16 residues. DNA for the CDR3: TGTGCCAGCAGCTCGGGGCTAGCGAGGGACACAGATACGCAGTATTTT. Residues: CASSSGLARDTDTQYF.

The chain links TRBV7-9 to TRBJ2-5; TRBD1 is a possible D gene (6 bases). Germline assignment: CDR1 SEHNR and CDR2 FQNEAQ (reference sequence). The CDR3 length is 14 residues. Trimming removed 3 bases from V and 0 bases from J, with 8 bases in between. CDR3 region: CASSFDRNQETQYF. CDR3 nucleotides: TGTGCCAGCAGCTTTGACAGGAACCAAGAGACCCAGTACTTC.

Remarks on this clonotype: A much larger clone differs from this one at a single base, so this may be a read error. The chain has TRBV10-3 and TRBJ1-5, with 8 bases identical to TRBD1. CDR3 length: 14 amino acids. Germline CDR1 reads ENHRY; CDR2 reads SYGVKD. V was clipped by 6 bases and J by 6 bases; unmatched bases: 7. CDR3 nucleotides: TGTGCCATCAGCTTCGGACAGGGCGGTCAGCCCCAGCATTTT. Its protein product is CAISFGQGGQPQHF.

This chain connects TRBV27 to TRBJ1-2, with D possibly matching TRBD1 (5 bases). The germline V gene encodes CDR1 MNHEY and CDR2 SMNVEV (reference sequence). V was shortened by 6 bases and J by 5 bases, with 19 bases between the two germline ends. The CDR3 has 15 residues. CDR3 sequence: CASRISGRDSYGYTF. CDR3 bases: TGTGCCAGCAGGATTTCGGGCAGGGATAGTTATGGCTACACCTTC.

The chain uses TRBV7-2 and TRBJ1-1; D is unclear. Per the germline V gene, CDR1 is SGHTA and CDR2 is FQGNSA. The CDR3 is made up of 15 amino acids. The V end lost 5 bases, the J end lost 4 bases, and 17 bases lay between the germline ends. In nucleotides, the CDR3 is TGTGCCAGCAGCCCAGAGCCAAGAGGGAGCACTGAAGCTTTCTTT. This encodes CASSPEPRGSTEAFF. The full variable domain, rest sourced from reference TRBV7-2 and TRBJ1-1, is GAGVSQSPSNKVTEKGKDVELRCDPISGHTALYWYRQSLGQGLEFLIYFQGNSAPDKSGLPSDRFSAERTGGSVSTLTIQRTQQEDSAVYLCASSPEPRGSTEAFFGQGTRLTVV.

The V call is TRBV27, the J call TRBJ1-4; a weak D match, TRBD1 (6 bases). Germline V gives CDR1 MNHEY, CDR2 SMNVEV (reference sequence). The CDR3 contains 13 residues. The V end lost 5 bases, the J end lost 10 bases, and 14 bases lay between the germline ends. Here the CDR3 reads CASSRGGQGKLFF. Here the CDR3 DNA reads TGTGCCAGCAGTCGGGGGGGGCAAGGAAAACTGTTTTTT.

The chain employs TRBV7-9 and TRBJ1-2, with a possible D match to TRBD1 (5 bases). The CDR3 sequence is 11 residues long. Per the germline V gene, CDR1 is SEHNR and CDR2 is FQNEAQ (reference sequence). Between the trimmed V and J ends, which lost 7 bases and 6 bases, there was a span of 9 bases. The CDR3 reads CASISGHGYTF. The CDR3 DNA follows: TGTGCCAGCATCTCAGGGCATGGCTACACCTTC.

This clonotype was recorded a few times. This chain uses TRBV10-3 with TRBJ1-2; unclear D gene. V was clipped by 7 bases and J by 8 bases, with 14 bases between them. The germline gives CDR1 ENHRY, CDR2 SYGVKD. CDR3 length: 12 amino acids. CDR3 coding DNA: TGTGCCATCAAGGAGGGAATGGGAGGCTACACCTTC. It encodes CAIKEGMGGYTF.

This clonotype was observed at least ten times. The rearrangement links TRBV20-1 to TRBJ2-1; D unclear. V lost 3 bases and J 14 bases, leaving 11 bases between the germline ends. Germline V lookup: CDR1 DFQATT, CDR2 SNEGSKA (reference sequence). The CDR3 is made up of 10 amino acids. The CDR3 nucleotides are TGCAGTGCTAGTCCCTACACTGAGTTCTTC. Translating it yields CSASPYTEFF.